The entry below describes one T cell receptor beta chain. Its antigen remains unknown. Described treatment: roughly 11-day PBMC culture with coronavirus spike peptide pools or control peptides (ViraFEST assay). T cells were expanded with peptide pools, and expanded clonotypes were identified by TCR sequencing. Scientists separated out CD4+ T cells through negative selection following 10 days in culture. An Oncomine TCR Beta short-read assay was used to sequence the DNA from cultured CD4+ T cells. TCRdb called the PCR reads again in MiXCR, with one record for every CDR3 protein. The table lists approximately 18,000 distinct CDR3 sequences, about 50% of them singletons. This specimen comes from a study of vaccination and CD4 T cells after COVID-19. The overall study: Median time from second vaccine dose to sampling was 72 days (14 to 241).

The sequence derives from a human donor who had recovered from COVID-19. The sequences come from CD4+ T cells from blood, cultured in vitro, collected before SARS-CoV-2 vaccination.

CDR3 region: CASGRDSPGNTIYF. The DNA for the CDR3 is TGTGCCAGCGGAAGGGACAGCCCTGGAAACACCATATATTTT. This sequence joins TRBV9 and TRBJ1-3, with TRBD1 matching over 7 bases. Germline lookup yields CDR1 SGDLS and CDR2 YYNGEE. The CDR3 is made up of 14 amino acids. The ends lost 7 bases at V and 2 bases at J; junction bases unmatched: 6.